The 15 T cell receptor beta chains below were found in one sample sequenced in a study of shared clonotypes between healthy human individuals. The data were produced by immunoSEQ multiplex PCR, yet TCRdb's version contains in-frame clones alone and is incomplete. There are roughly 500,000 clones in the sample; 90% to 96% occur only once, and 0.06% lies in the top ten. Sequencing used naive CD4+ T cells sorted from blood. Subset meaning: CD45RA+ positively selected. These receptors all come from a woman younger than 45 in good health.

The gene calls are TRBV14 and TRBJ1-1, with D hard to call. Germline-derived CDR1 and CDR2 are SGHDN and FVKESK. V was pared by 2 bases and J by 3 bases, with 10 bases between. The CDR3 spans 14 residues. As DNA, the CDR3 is TGTGCCAGCAGCCAAATCGGGCAGGACACTGAAGCTTTCTTT. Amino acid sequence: CASSQIGQDTEAFF.

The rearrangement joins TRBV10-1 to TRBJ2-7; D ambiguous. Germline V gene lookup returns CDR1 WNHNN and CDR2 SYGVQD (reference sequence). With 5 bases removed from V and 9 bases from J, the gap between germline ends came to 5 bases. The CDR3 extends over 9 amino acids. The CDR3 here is CASSPGQYF. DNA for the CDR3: TGCGCCAGCAGTCCAGGGCAGTACTTC.

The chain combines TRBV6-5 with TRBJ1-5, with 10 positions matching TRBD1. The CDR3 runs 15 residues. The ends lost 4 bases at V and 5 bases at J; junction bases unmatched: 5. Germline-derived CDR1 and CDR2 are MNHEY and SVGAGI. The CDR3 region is CASSSDRGRDQPQHF. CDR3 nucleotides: TGTGCCAGCAGTTCTGACAGGGGGCGCGATCAGCCCCAGCATTTT.

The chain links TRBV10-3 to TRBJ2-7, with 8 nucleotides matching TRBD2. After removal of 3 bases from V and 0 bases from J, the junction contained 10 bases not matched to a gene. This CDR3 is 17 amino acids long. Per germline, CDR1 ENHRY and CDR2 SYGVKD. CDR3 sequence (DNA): TGTGCCATCAGTGACCGGCTAGCGGGCTTTAGCTCCTACGAGCAGTACTTC. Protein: CAISDRLAGFSSYEQYF.

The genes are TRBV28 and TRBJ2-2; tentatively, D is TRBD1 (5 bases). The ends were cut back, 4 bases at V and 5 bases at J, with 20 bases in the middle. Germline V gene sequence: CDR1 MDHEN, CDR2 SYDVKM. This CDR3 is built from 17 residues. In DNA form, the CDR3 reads TGTGCCAGCAGTTCCCACCTGGGGCAAAGACGGACCGGGGAGCTGTTTTTT. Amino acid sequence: CASSSHLGQRRTGELFF.

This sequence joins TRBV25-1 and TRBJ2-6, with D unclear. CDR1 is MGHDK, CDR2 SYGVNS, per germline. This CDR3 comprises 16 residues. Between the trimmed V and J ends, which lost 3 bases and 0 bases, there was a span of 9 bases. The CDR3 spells CASSDPRSSGANVLTF. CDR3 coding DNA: TGTGCCAGCAGTGATCCCCGGAGCTCTGGGGCCAACGTCCTGACTTTC.

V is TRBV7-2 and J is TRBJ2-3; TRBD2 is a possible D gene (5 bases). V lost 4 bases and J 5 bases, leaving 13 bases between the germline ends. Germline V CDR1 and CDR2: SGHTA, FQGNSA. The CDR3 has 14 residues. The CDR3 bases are TGTGCCAGCAGCTCCCCGGGATCGAGAGATACGCAGTATTTT. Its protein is CASSSPGSRDTQYF.

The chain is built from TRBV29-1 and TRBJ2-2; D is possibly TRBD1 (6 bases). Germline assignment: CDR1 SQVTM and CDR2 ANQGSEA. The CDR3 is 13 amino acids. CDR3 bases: TGCAGTGCCGGGACAAGGAACACCGGGGAGCTGTTTTTT. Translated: CSAGTRNTGELFF.

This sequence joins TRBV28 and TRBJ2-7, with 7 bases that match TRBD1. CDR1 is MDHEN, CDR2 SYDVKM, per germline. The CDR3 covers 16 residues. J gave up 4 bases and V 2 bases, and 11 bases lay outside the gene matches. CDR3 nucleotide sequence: TGTGCCAGCAGTTTAGGGACAGCAAGAACTCAGTACGAGCAGTACTTC. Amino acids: CASSLGTARTQYEQYF.

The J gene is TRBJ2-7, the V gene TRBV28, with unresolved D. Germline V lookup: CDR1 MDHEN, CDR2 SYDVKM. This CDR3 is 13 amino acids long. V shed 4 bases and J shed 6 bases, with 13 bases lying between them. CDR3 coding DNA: TGTGCCAGCAGTTCCCCAATCCCTGGCGAGCAGTACTTC. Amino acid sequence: CASSSPIPGEQYF.

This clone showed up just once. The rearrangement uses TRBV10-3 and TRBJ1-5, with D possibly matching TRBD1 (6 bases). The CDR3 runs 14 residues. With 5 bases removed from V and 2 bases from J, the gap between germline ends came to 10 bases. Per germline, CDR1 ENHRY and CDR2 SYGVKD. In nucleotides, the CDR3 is TGTGCCATCAGTAGGGGGGGTGGCAATCAGCCCCAGCATTTT. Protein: CAISRGGGNQPQHF.

The CDR3 reads CASSLARLARLQYF. The CDR3 DNA reads as TGTGCCAGCAGCTTAGCCCGACTAGCCCGGCTGCAGTACTTC. The gene calls are TRBV7-8 and TRBJ2-7; 7 bases agree with TRBD2. Germline lookup yields CDR1 SGHVS and CDR2 FQNEAQ. This CDR3 comprises 14 residues. V lost 0 bases, J lost 9 bases, and 8 bases stayed unmatched. The full variable domain, its missing parts supplied by reference TRBV7-8 and TRBJ2-7, is GAGVSQSPRYKVAKRGQDVALRCDPISGHVSLFWYQQALGQGPEFLTYFQNEAQLDKSGLPSDRFFAERPEGSVSTLKIQRTQQEDSAVYLCASSLARLARLQYFGPGTRLTVT.

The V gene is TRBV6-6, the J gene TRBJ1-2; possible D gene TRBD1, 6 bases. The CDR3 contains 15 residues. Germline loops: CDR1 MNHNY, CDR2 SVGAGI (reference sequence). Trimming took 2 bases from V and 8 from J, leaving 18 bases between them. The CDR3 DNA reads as TGTGCCAGCAGTTACGGGCAGGGACAATTAGGCGGCTACACCTTC. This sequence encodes CASSYGQGQLGGYTF.

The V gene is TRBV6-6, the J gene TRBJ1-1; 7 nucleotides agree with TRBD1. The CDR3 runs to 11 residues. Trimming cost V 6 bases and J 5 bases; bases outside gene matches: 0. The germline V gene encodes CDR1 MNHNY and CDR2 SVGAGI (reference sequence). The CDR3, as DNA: TGTGCCAGCAGACAGGGGACTGAAGCTTTCTTT. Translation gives CASRQGTEAFF.

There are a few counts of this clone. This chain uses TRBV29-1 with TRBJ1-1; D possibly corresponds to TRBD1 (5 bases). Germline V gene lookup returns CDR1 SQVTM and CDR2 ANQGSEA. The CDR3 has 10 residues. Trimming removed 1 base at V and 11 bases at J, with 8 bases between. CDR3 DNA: TGCAGCGTTGAAGTTGGGGGGGCTTTCTTT. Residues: CSVEVGGAFF.